The 29 T cell receptor beta chains presented below share a single source sample, sequenced in a study of beta chain features in type 1 diabetes. Study-wide results and caveats: A moderate, significant TCRB CDR3 shortening appeared in type 1 diabetes across four CD4+ subsets.

The antigens for these receptors are not known. Expressed TCRB transcripts were sequenced because the isolated RNA had all been reverse transcribed beforehand. This table comes from immunoSEQ multiplex PCR, and its TCRdb copy is limited to in-frame clones, with some not included. The data show under 300,000 clones, with over 20% seen just once and more than 0.025% held by the top ten. The material sequenced was naive CD4+ T cells from blood. All receptors come from a woman in her 40s with type 1 diabetes.

The genes are TRBV6-5 and TRBJ1-3; D is ambiguous. Germline V lookup: CDR1 MNHEY, CDR2 SVGAGI. The CDR3 spans 14 residues. V was clipped by 2 bases and J by 1 base, with 6 bases between them. DNA for the CDR3: TGTGCCAGCAGTTACCGGGAATCTGGAAACACCATATATTTT. This sequence encodes CASSYRESGNTIYF.

The chain couples TRBV7-9 to TRBJ2-1; weak D call: TRBD2 (5 bases). CDR1 is SEHNR, CDR2 FQNEAQ, per germline (reference sequence). V was pared by 2 bases and J by 3 bases, with 11 bases between. This CDR3 is 15 amino acids long. CDR3 sequence (DNA): TGTGCCAGCAGCTTAATGGGGAGCGGCTACAATGAGCAGTTCTTC. This sequence encodes CASSLMGSGYNEQFF.

The chain joins TRBV7-3 to TRBJ1-2; tentatively, D is TRBD1 (5 bases). CDR3 length: 13 amino acids. V lost 1 base and J 8 bases, leaving 11 bases between the germline ends. Germline CDR1 is SGHTA and CDR2 is FQGTGA. This CDR3 is CASSLRDRSGYTF. DNA of the CDR3: TGTGCCAGCAGCTTAAGAGACAGAAGCGGCTACACCTTC.

The chain recombines TRBV30 with TRBJ2-3, with 9 bases that match TRBD2. The CDR3 is made up of 14 amino acids. The germline V gene encodes CDR1 GTSNPN and CDR2 SVGIG (reference sequence). V lost 1 base to trimming and J lost 2 bases; unmatched junction nucleotides: 1. The CDR3 coding sequence is TGTGCCTGGAGTGGACTAGCGGCCACAGATACGCAGTATTTT. Protein product: CAWSGLAATDTQYF.

This clone has only a few counts. The gene calls are TRBV2 and TRBJ2-3; maybe TRBD2 (6 bases). V dropped 7 bases and J dropped 1 base, with 12 bases sitting between them. Germline V lookup: CDR1 SNHLY, CDR2 FYNNEI. This CDR3 is built from 14 residues. In DNA, the CDR3 is TGTGCCAGCAAACAAGCGGGCCGCACAGATACGCAGTATTTT. It codes for CASKQAGRTDTQYF.

In this sample, this clone turned up a few times. Other nucleotide sequences from this sample produce the same CDR3. This chain connects TRBV5-1 to TRBJ2-1; TRBD2 agrees at 9 bases. CDR1 is SGHRS, CDR2 YFSETQ, per germline. The V gene end was trimmed by 1 base and the J gene end by 4 bases; junction bases not matched to a gene: 3. This CDR3 contains 15 residues. Written as DNA, the CDR3 is TGCGCCAGCAGCTTGATAGCGGGGGCTTACAATGAGCAGTTCTTC. Translating it yields CASSLIAGAYNEQFF.

There are a few counts of this clone. The gene calls are TRBV27 and TRBJ1-1; D gene ambiguous. Trimming pared 3 bases from V and 1 base from J, leaving 6 bases between. There are 13 residues in the CDR3. CDR1 is MNHEY and CDR2 is SMNVEV in the germline V gene (reference sequence). In DNA, the CDR3 is TGTGCCAGCAGTTTCCCAGGGAACACTGAAGCTTTCTTT. It specifies CASSFPGNTEAFF.

This clone turned up a few times. CDR3 bases: TGTGCCAGCAACCCTAACAGGGATGGGAGTGAGCAGTTCTTC. Translation: CASNPNRDGSEQFF. V usage is TRBV6-6 and J usage is TRBJ2-1; the D gene is possibly TRBD1 (6 bases). The V gene's germline CDR1 is MNHNY and CDR2 SVGAGI (reference sequence). CDR3 size: 14 residues. The ends were cut back, 7 bases at V and 9 bases at J, with 19 bases in the middle.

This chain uses TRBV28 with TRBJ2-1; no clear D. V was trimmed by 4 bases and J by 10 bases, leaving 8 bases between them. CDR1 and CDR2 from the germline V gene are MDHEN and SYDVKM. The CDR3 length is 11 residues. The CDR3 region has the DNA TGTGCCAGCAGTTACTACTCCGAGCAGTTCTTC. Translated: CASSYYSEQFF.

This clone was seen a few times. V and J are TRBV4-2 and TRBJ1-2; tentative D call: TRBD1 (5 bases). The germline gives CDR1 LGHNA, CDR2 YNFKEQ. The ends were cut back, 0 bases at V and 2 bases at J, with 10 bases in the middle. CDR3 length: 15 residues. Here the CDR3 reads CASSQDRGSNYGYTF. In DNA form, the CDR3 reads TGTGCCAGCAGCCAAGATAGGGGATCAAACTATGGCTACACCTTC.

V gene TRBV7-7 combines with J gene TRBJ1-4; unclear D gene. Germline CDR1 reads SSHAT; CDR2 reads FNYEAQ (reference sequence). V lost 4 bases and J lost 10, with 13 bases in between. The CDR3 consists of 13 residues. CDR3 protein: CASSSVREAKLFF. The CDR3 DNA is TGTGCCAGCAGCTCCGTTCGAGAGGCAAAACTGTTTTTT.

The J gene is TRBJ2-1, the V gene TRBV19, with 8 positions matching TRBD2. The germline gives CDR1 LNHDA, CDR2 SQIVND (reference sequence). CDR3 size: 14 residues. J lost 4 bases, V lost 2 bases, and 1 base had no gene match. DNA for the CDR3: TGTGCCAGTAGTATACGGGGGGGGTACAATGAGCAGTTCTTC. It translates to CASSIRGGYNEQFF.

This clone was observed a single time. The chain combines TRBV7-2 with TRBJ2-2; 9 bases are shared with TRBD1. The ends lost 5 bases at V and 2 bases at J; junction bases unmatched: 6. Germline CDR1 and CDR2: SGHTA and FQGNSA. This CDR3 comprises 16 residues. The CDR3 sequence: CASSVQQGANTGELFF. DNA for the CDR3: TGTGCCAGCAGCGTCCAACAGGGGGCAAACACCGGGGAGCTGTTTTTT.

This clone was counted a few times. This sequence joins TRBV18 and TRBJ2-1; no clear D. V lost 2 bases and J lost 0, with 8 bases in between. There are 15 residues in the CDR3. Germline-derived CDR1 and CDR2 are KGHSH and LQKENI. CDR3 residues: CASSPERSSYNEQFF. The CDR3 DNA sequence: TGTGCCAGCTCACCAGAGAGAAGCTCCTACAATGAGCAGTTCTTC.

V is TRBV5-1 and J is TRBJ2-1; tentative D call: TRBD1 (8 bases). Trimming removed 3 bases at V and 7 bases at J, with 17 bases between. In germline, CDR1 is SGHRS, CDR2 YFSETQ. This CDR3 has 15 amino acids. CDR3 DNA sequence: TGCGCCAGCAGCTGGGGGGGACAGGCCCCGAATGAGCAGTTCTTC. Translation: CASSWGGQAPNEQFF.

This clone was picked up a small number of times. The rearrangement links TRBV27 to TRBJ1-4; tentatively, D is TRBD1 (5 bases). V lost 3 bases to trimming and J lost 11 bases, with 16 bases between them. The CDR3 consists of 14 residues. Per germline, CDR1 MNHEY and CDR2 SMNVEV (reference sequence). Here the CDR3 reads CASSFGRGERKLFF. CDR3 DNA: TGTGCCAGCAGTTTCGGTCGGGGGGAGAGGAAACTGTTTTTT.

The genes are TRBV18 and TRBJ2-1, with 12 bases lining up with TRBD2. CDR1 is KGHSH and CDR2 is LQKENI in the germline V gene. V shed 9 bases and J 11 bases; nucleotides not matched to a gene: 11. CDR3 length: 14 residues. The CDR3 here is CASLLRTSGEKQFF. The CDR3 DNA sequence: TGTGCCAGTTTGCTTCGGACTAGCGGGGAGAAGCAGTTCTTC.

This clone was counted only a few times. J is TRBJ2-7 and V is TRBV29-1, with 8 bases identical to TRBD1. The CDR3 totals 15 residues. CDR1 is SQVTM and CDR2 is ANQGSEA in the germline V gene. V shed 3 bases, J shed 4 bases, and the junction held 11 bases outside the gene matches. The CDR3 DNA follows: TGCAGCGTTGATCTCTTGGGCAGGGGGCCTTACGAGCAGTACTTC. This codes for CSVDLLGRGPYEQYF.

This clone occurred a few times. J is TRBJ2-1 and V is TRBV29-1, with TRBD1 matching over 8 bases. Per germline, CDR1 SQVTM and CDR2 ANQGSEA. Trimming at V came to 6 bases and at J to 9 bases, leaving 4 bases not matched to a gene. This CDR3 is built from 11 residues. Written as DNA, the CDR3 is TGCAGCGTCGACAGGGGAGGTGAGCAGTTCTTC. Translated, it gives CSVDRGGEQFF.

The CDR3 spells CASSQELGGHTQYF. The CDR3 nucleotides read TGTGCCAGCAGCCAAGAGTTAGGGGGTCACACGCAGTATTTT. The V and J genes are TRBV5-4 and TRBJ2-3; D might be TRBD1 (6 bases). CDR1 SGHNT and CDR2 YYREEE come from the germline V gene (reference sequence). V was pared by 4 bases and J by 9 bases, with 18 bases between. This CDR3 has 14 residues.

The CDR3 DNA follows: TGCGCCAGCAGCCAAGAGGAAGCCGGACTCCCCTACGAGCAGTACTTC. It encodes CASSQEEAGLPYEQYF. This chain uses TRBV4-1 with TRBJ2-7; a possible D gene is TRBD2 (5 bases). This CDR3 spans 16 amino acids. V was cut by 0 bases and J by 2 bases, with 14 bases left in between. From germline, CDR1 is MGHRA and CDR2 YSYEKL.

This clone was observed a handful of times. The chain recombines TRBV2 with TRBJ2-7; perhaps TRBD2 as D (6 bases). V was cut by 3 bases and J by 9 bases, with 15 bases left in between. Germline CDR1 SNHLY, CDR2 FYNNEI. This CDR3 is 13 amino acids long. The CDR3 sequence is CASSDPRGRGQYF. Here the CDR3 DNA reads TGTGCCAGCAGTGACCCGCGGGGACGAGGGCAGTACTTC.

The chain couples TRBV6-5 to TRBJ1-1; D gene uncertain. Deletions cut 5 bases from V and 4 bases from J, with 11 bases between. The germline V gene encodes CDR1 MNHEY and CDR2 SVGAGI. This CDR3 is 13 amino acids long. The CDR3 reads CASSLRGSTEAFF. CDR3 nucleotides: TGTGCCAGCAGTCTCCGAGGGAGCACTGAAGCTTTCTTT.

In its sample, this clone was seen a few times. This chain links TRBV6-6 with TRBJ1-3; TRBD1 matches 8 bases. Losses at the gene ends were 4 bases for V and 0 bases for J; bases not matched to a gene: 5. This CDR3 spans 16 amino acids. The germline V gene encodes CDR1 MNHNY and CDR2 SVGAGI (reference sequence). In nucleotides, the CDR3 is TGTGCCAGCAGTTGGGGACAGGCCCTCTCTGGAAACACCATATATTTT. Protein product: CASSWGQALSGNTIYF.

This clone appeared a few times. The rearrangement links TRBV30 to TRBJ2-1, with TRBD2 matching 11 bases. Trimming removed 0 bases from V and 4 bases from J; junction bases left unmatched: 8. CDR1 is GTSNPN, CDR2 SVGIG, per germline (reference sequence). This CDR3 has 17 residues. DNA for the CDR3: TGTGCCTGGAGTGTCCCCTTACTAGCGGGAGTTTACAATGAGCAGTTCTTC. Translation: CAWSVPLLAGVYNEQFF. The full variable domain, with the rest looked up from reference TRBV30 and TRBJ2-1, is SQTIHQWPATLVQPVGSPLSLECTVEGTSNPNLYWYRQAAGRGLQLLFYSVGIGQISSEVPQNLSASRPQDRQFILSSKKLLLSDSGFYLCAWSVPLLAGVYNEQFFGPGTRLTVL.

This chain links TRBV4-3 with TRBJ1-2, with TRBD1 identical over 9 bases. V was clipped by 0 bases and J by 4 bases; unmatched bases: 9. CDR1 is LGHNA and CDR2 is YSLEER in the germline V gene. The CDR3 spans 17 residues. The CDR3 sequence: CASSQDFSTGGRYGYTF. The DNA of the CDR3 is TGCGCCAGCAGCCAAGATTTTAGCACAGGGGGCCGCTATGGCTACACCTTC.

This chain connects TRBV7-2 to TRBJ2-5; 7 bases line up with TRBD2. This CDR3 is 15 amino acids long. Trimming removed 3 bases from V and 4 bases from J; junction bases left unmatched: 8. Germline V gene lookup returns CDR1 SGHTA and CDR2 FQGNSA. CDR3 in DNA: TGTGCCAGCAGCTTGGTGGGAGGGCCAGGAGAGACCCAGTACTTC. It is translated as CASSLVGGPGETQYF. The whole variable domain, filled in from reference TRBV7-2 and TRBJ2-5, reads GAGVSQSPSNKVTEKGKDVELRCDPISGHTALYWYRQSLGQGLEFLIYFQGNSAPDKSGLPSDRFSAERTGGSVSTLTIQRTQQEDSAVYLCASSLVGGPGETQYFGPGTRLLVL.

V gene TRBV19 combines with J gene TRBJ1-2; no firm D call. V shed 5 bases and J shed 4 bases, with 8 bases lying between them. The CDR3 is 12 amino acids. Germline-derived CDR1 and CDR2 are LNHDA and SQIVND (reference sequence). CDR3 in DNA: TGTGCCAGTAGTGTGCAGGCCTATGGCTACACCTTC. Encoded protein: CASSVQAYGYTF.

This clone was seen more than once but under ten times. This rearrangement joins TRBV6-5 to TRBJ2-1, with D possibly TRBD1 on 6 matching bases. This CDR3 contains 13 residues. Germline CDR1 MNHEY, CDR2 SVGAGI. Trimming left V 2 bases short and J 5 bases short, with 7 bases between. As DNA, the CDR3 is TGTGCCAGCAGTTACGGACAGAACAATGAGCAGTTCTTC. Its protein is CASSYGQNNEQFF.